The present T cell receptor (beta chain) was sequenced within a study of T cells in Graves' hyperthyroidism and ophthalmopathy. Whole-study context: Peripheral blood was secured at the point of initial diagnosis, before any treatment.

This clonotype was counted only a few times. What it binds is unknown. The investigators amplified TCR beta CDR3 regions from RNA transcripts. HTBI primers were used for first-round RT-PCR of the TCR CDR3. TCRdb ran MiXCR on the multiplex PCR reads and lists one entry per CDR3 protein. The sample holds around 390,000 distinct CDR3 sequences, around 15% seen once. Extraction of PBMCs used roughly 10 ml of fresh peripheral blood. CDR1 and CDR2 from the germline V gene are WSHSY and SAAADI. The CDR3 is made up of 15 amino acids. V was cut by 8 bases and J by 3 bases, with 19 bases left in between. Study-wide findings and caveats: Researchers report that a 13 V-J model separated ophthalmopathy from stable hyperthyroidism. Ophthalmopathy got predicted by the model a median 6.5 months before its onset.

Sequenced material: blood. The chain couples TRBV10-2 to TRBJ1-1; a possible D gene is TRBD1 (5 bases). The TCR sequence derives from a woman in her 30s with Graves' ophthalmopathy. The CDR3 is CASLGRRGAYTEAFF. DNA of the CDR3: TGCGCCAGCCTCGGGAGGAGGGGCGCGTACACTGAAGCTTTCTTT.